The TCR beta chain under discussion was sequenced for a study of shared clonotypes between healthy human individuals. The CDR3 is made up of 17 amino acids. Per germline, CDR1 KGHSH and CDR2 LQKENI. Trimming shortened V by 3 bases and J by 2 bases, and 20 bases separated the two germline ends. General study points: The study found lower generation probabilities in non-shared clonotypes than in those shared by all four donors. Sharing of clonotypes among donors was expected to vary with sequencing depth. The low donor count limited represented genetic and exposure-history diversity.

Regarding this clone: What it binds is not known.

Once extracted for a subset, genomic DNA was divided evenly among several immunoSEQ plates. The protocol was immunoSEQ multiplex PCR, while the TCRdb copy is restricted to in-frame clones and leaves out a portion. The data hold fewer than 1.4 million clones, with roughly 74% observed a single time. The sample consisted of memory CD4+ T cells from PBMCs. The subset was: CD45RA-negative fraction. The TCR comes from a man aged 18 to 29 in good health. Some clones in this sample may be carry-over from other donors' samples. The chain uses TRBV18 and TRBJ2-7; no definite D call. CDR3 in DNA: TGTGCCAGCTCACCGAGTGGCAGTCATAGGGTTACCTACGAGCAGTACTTC. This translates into CASSPSGSHRVTYEQYF.